This note documents a single T cell receptor (beta chain) sequence. The data were obtained in a study of T cell repertoires in ileal Crohn's disease. Study-wide background: All patients had surgery for stricturing (approximately 60%) or penetrating (around 40%) disease.

The CDR3 runs 16 residues. The ends lost 5 bases at V and 2 bases at J; junction bases unmatched: 5. Germline CDR1 is MNHNY and CDR2 is SVGAGI (reference sequence). TCRB immunosequencing input was roughly 500 nanograms of biopsy DNA per sample. Clones were read by immunoSEQ multiplex PCR, and TCRdb kept only the in-frame ones, dropping some. This table has about 5,000 clones, 95% appearing once. Input material: ileal tissue. V is TRBV6-6 and J is TRBJ2-2; 10 positions match TRBD2. This receptor was obtained from an adult with Crohn's disease. The CDR3 sequence is CASSRTSGINTGELFF. DNA of the CDR3: TGTGCCAGCAGTAGGACTAGCGGAATCAACACCGGGGAGCTGTTTTTT.